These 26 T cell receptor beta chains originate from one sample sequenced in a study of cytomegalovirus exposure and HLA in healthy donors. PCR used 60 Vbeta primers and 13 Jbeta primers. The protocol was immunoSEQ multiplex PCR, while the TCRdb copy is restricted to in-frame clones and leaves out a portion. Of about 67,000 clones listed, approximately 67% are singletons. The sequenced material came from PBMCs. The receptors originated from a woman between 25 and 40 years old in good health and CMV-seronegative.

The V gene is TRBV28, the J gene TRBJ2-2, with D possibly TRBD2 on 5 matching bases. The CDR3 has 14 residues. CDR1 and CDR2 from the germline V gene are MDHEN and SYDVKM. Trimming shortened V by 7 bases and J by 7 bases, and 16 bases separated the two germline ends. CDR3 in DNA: TGTGCCAGCATGCGGGTGCGATTGAGCGGGGAGCTGTTTTTT. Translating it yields CASMRVRLSGELFF.

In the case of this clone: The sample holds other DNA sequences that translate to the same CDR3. The CDR3 DNA reads TGTGCCAGCAGCTCCGGGACAGTCCCCTACGAGCAGTACTTC. As protein: CASSSGTVPYEQYF. The rearrangement joins TRBV7-9 to TRBJ2-7, with 7 bases that match TRBD1. V dropped 4 bases and J dropped 2; count of bases not matched to a gene: 5. The germline V gene has CDR1 SEHNR and CDR2 FQNEAQ (reference sequence). This CDR3 has 14 amino acids. Drawing the rest from reference TRBV7-9 and TRBJ2-7, the complete variable domain is DTGVSQNPRHKITKRGQNVTFRCDPISEHNRLYWYRQTLGQGPEFLTYFQNEAQLEKSRLLSDRFSAERPKGSFSTLEIQRTEQGDSAMYLCASSSGTVPYEQYFGPGTRLTVT.

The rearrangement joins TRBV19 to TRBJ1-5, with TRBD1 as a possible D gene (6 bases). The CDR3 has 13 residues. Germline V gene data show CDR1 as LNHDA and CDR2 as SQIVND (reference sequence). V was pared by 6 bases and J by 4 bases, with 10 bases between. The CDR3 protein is CASRPDRNQPQHF. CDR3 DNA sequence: TGTGCCAGTAGGCCGGACAGAAATCAGCCCCAGCATTTT.

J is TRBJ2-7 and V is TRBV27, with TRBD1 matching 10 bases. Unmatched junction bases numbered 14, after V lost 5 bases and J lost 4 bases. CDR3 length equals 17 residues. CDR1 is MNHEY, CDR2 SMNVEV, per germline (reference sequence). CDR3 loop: CASSLLPPGQGRYEQYF. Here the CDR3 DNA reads TGTGCCAGCAGTCTCCTCCCCCCGGGACAGGGGAGGTACGAGCAGTACTTC.

The CDR3 coding sequence is TGTGCCAGCAGATCGGGGGGCGGGGGGGCAGTTGGAGAGACCCAGTACTTC. Translation gives CASRSGGGGAVGETQYF. The chain uses TRBV2 and TRBJ2-5; 9 nucleotides align to TRBD2. The CDR3 covers 17 residues. The J segment lost 4 bases and the V segment lost 6 bases, leaving 15 bases of the junction unmatched. Germline CDR1 and CDR2: SNHLY and FYNNEI.

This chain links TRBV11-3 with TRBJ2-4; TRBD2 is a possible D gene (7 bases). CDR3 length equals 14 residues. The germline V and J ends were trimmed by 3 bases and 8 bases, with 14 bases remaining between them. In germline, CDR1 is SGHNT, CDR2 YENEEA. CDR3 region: CASSFPGGGYIQYF. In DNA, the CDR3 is TGTGCCAGCAGCTTCCCGGGGGGCGGGTACATTCAGTACTTC.

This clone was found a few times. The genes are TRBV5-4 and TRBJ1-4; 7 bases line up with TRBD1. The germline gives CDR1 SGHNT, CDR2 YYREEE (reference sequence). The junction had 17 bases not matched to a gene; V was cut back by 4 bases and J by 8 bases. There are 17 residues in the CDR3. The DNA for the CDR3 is TGTGCCAGCAGCCAAGCTATAGGGGACAGATGGGGGGAAAAACTGTTTTTT. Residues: CASSQAIGDRWGEKLFF.

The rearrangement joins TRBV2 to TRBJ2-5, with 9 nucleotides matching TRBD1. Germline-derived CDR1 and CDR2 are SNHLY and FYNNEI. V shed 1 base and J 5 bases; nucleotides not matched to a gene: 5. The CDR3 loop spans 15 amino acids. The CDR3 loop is CASSEDRGRGETQYF. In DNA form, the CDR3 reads TGTGCCAGCAGTGAAGACAGGGGGCGAGGGGAGACCCAGTACTTC.

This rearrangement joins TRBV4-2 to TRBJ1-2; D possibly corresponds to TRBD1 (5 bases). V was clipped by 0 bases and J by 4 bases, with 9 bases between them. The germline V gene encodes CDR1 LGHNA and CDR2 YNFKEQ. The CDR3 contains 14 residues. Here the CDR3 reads CASSQDQQVYGYTF. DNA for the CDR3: TGTGCCAGCAGCCAAGATCAACAGGTCTATGGCTACACCTTC.

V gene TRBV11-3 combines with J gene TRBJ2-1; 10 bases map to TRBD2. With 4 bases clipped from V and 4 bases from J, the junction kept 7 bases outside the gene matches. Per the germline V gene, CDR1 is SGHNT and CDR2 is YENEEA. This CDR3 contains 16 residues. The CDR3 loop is CASSSHSGGPYNEQFF. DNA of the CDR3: TGTGCCAGCAGCTCCCATAGCGGGGGGCCATACAATGAGCAGTTCTTC.

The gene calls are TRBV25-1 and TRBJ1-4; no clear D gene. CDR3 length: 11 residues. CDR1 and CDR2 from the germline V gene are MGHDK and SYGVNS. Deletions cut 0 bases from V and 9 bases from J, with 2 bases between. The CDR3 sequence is CASSEYKKLFF. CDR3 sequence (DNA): TGTGCCAGCAGTGAATATAAAAAACTGTTTTTT. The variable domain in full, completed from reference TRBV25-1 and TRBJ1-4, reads EADIYQTPRYLVIGTGKKITLECSQTMGHDKMYWYQQDPGMELHLIHYSYGVNSTEKGDLSSESTVSRIRTEHFPLTLESARPSHTSQYLCASSEYKKLFFGSGTQLSVL.

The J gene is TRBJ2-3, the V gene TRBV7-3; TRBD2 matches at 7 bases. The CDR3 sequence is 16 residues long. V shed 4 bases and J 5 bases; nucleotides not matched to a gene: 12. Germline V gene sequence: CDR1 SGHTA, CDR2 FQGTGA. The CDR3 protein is CASSSSLGGGIDTQYF. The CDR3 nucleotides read TGTGCCAGCAGCTCCTCCCTTGGGGGGGGAATAGATACGCAGTATTTT.

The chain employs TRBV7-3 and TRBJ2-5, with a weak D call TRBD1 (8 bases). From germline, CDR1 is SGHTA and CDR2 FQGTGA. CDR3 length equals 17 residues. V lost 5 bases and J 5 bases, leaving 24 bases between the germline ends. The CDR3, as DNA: TGTGCCAGCAGCCCAGGCAGGGGGCGCGGGGGTTTGGAGACCCAGTACTTC. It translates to CASSPGRGRGGLETQYF.

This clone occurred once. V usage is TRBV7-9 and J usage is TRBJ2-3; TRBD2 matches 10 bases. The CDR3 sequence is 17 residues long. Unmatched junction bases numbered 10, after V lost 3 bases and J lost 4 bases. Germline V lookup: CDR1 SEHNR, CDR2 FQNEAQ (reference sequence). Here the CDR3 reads CASSLGIAGGPSDTQYF. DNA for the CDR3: TGTGCCAGCAGCTTGGGAATAGCGGGGGGTCCTTCAGATACGCAGTATTTT.

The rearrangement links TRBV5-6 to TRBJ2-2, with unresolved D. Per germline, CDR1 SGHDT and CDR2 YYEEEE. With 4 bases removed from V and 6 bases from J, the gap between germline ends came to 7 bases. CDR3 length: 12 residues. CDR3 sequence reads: CASSPPAGELFF. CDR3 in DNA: TGTGCCAGCAGCCCCCCCGCCGGGGAGCTGTTTTTT.

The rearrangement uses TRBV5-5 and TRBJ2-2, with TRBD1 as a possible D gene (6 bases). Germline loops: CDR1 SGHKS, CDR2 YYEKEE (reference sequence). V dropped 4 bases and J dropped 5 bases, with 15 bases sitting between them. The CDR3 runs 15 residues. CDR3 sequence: CASSPRLQGTGELFF. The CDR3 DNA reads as TGTGCCAGCAGCCCACGCCTCCAGGGGACCGGGGAGCTGTTTTTT.

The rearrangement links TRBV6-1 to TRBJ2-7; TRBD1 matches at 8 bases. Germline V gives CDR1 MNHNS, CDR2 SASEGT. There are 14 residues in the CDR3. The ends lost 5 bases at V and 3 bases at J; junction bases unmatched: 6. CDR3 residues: CASSPRTGIYEQYF. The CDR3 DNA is TGTGCCAGCAGTCCAAGGACAGGGATCTACGAGCAGTACTTC.

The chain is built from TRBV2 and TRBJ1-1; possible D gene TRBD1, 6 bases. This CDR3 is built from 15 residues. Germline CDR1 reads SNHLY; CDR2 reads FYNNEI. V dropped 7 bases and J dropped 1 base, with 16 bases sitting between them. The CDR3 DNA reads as TGTGCCAGCACCTTGAACAGGGAAGGGAACACTGAAGCTTTCTTT. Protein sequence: CASTLNREGNTEAFF.

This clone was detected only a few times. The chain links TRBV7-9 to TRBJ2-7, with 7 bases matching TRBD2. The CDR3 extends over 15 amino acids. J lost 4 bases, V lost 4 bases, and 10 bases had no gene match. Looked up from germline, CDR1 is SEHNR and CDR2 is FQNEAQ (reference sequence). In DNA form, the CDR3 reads TGTGCCAGCAGCTCAACCTCGGGGGGTTGGTACGAGCAGTACTTC. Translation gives CASSSTSGGWYEQYF.

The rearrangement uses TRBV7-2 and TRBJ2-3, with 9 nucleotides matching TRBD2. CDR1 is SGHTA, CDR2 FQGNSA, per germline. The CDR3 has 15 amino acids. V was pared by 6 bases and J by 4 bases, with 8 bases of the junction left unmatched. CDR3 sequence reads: CASSRVAGGPDTQYF. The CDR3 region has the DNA TGTGCCAGCAGTCGGGTGGCGGGGGGGCCAGATACGCAGTATTTT. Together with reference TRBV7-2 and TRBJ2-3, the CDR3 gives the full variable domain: GAGVSQSPSNKVTEKGKDVELRCDPISGHTALYWYRQSLGQGLEFLIYFQGNSAPDKSGLPSDRFSAERTGGSVSTLTIQRTQQEDSAVYLCASSRVAGGPDTQYFGPGTRLTVL.

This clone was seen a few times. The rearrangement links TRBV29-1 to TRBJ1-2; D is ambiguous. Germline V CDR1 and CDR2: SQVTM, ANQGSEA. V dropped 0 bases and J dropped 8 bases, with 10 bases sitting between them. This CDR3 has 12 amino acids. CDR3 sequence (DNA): TGCAGCGTTGAAGATGGTCCTGAGGGCTACACCTTC. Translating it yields CSVEDGPEGYTF.

This CDR3 reads CASSLATSGGVGVETQYF. In nucleotides, the CDR3 is TGTGCCAGCAGCTTGGCGACTAGCGGGGGGGTGGGGGTGGAGACCCAGTACTTC. The chain combines TRBV7-2 with TRBJ2-5, with 14 nucleotides matching TRBD2. In germline, CDR1 is SGHTA, CDR2 FQGNSA. V lost 3 bases and J lost 5; bases outside the gene matches: 11. There are 18 residues in the CDR3.

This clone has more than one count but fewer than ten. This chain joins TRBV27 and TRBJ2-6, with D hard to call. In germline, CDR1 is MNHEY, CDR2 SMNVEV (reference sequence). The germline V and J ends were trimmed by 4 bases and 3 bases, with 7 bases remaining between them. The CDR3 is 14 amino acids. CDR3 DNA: TGTGCCAGCAGTTCCCCCTTTGGGGCCAACGTCCTGACTTTC. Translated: CASSSPFGANVLTF.

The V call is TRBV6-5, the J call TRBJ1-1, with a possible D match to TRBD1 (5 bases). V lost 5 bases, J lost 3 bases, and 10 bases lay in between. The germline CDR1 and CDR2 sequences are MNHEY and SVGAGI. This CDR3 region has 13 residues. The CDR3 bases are TGTGCCAGCAGTATCGACAGAGACACTGAAGCTTTCTTT. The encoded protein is CASSIDRDTEAFF.

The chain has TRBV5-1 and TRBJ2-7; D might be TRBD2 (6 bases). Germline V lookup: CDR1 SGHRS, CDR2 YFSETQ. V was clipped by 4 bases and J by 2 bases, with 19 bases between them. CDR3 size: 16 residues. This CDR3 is CASSLPVGGSAYEQYF. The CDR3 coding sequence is TGCGCCAGCAGCCTCCCGGTGGGGGGATCGGCCTACGAGCAGTACTTC.

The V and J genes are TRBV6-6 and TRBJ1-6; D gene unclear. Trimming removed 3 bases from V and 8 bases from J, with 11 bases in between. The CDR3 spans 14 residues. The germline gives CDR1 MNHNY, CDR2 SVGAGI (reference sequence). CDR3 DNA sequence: TGTGCCAGCAGTTATAGGGAGTCGGATTCACCCCTCCACTTT. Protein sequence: CASSYRESDSPLHF.